The clone carrying this T cell receptor beta chain has a count of ten or more. Its antigen is not identified. These data come from a study of regulatory T cells in long-lasting Graves disease. Whole-study context: The antithyroid drugs taken by newly diagnosed Graves' patients had been used for under 3 months.

Regarding time point: newly diagnosed GD, antithyroid drugs for less than 3 months. After RNA was extracted from PBMCs, the TCR library was made from it. With iRepertoire HTBI primers and Arm-PCR of CDR3 regions, TCR beta libraries were built. TCRdb reprocessed the multiplex PCR reads via MiXCR and lists one record per CDR3 protein. Among fewer than 350,000 distinct CDR3 sequences listed, about 20% were seen once. Points from the study as a whole: Public clonotype sharing was higher in persistent than newly diagnosed patients. Persistent Graves' patients showed a TCR diversity that was lower than that of newly diagnosed ones. When disease was persistent, TRBV28, TRBJ1-2 and TRBJ2-5 were the favored segments.

The CDR3 is 16 residues long. CDR1 and CDR2 from the germline V gene are SGHAT and FQNNGV. Trimming took off 2 bases at V and 3 bases at J, with 13 bases between the two ends. The chain links TRBV11-2 to TRBJ2-2, with D hard to call. The receptor was isolated from a female donor with Graves disease. Material: peripheral blood mononuclear cells (PBMCs), obtained at new diagnosis, from a patient treated with antithyroid drugs. The CDR3 DNA reads TGTGCCAGCAGCTTACAAGGTCCTAGGCACACCGGGGAGCTGTTTTTT. Translating gives CASSLQGPRHTGELFF.